The 15 T cell receptor beta chains below come from one sample, sequenced in a study of cytomegalovirus exposure and HLA in healthy donors (dated by TCRdb to about 2017). The library was generated by the immunoSEQ multiplex PCR assay. A mixture of 60 forward primers for TCR Vbeta segments and 13 reverse primers for TCR Jbeta segments was used in the multiplex PCR. TCRdb provides this immuneACCESS table in a form limited to in-frame rearrangements. Some clones are lacking; in checked studies, under half of them reflect an unresolved V gene, and why the rest are absent is not known. This sample comprises about 120,000 clones, 60% to 85% of them detected only once. 3% to 4% of the sample is taken by the ten largest. The sequencing sample was made of PBMCs. The receptors were sampled from a woman aged 30 to 39 in good health and CMV-seropositive.

Of note for this clone: Other DNA sequences within the sample encode an identical CDR3. The rearrangement joins TRBV18 to TRBJ2-1; unclear D gene. Trimming took 3 bases from V and 9 from J, leaving 6 bases between them. Germline CDR1 KGHSH, CDR2 LQKENI. This CDR3 region has 11 residues. In nucleotides, the CDR3 is TGTGCCAGCTCACCCGCCGGTGAGCAGTTCTTC. Its translation is CASSPAGEQFF.

The CDR3 bases are TGTGCCAGCAGCTCCCGAACGGGGGGCCCCCCCTGGGAGCAGTACTTC. Its translation is CASSSRTGGPPWEQYF. The chain combines TRBV11-2 with TRBJ2-7, with D perhaps TRBD2 (7 bases). Trimming pared 4 bases from V and 7 bases from J, leaving 23 bases between. The CDR3 length is 16 residues. Per germline, CDR1 SGHAT and CDR2 FQNNGV.

The genes are TRBV18 and TRBJ2-7; TRBD1 matches at 9 bases. Germline CDR1 reads KGHSH; CDR2 reads LQKENI. Losses at the gene ends were 5 bases for V and 9 bases for J; bases not matched to a gene: 11. CDR3 length equals 14 residues. Written as DNA, the CDR3 is TGTGCCAGCTCAACCGGGACAGGGCTGGTCTGGCAGTACTTC. Translation gives CASSTGTGLVWQYF.

The rearrangement joins TRBV5-1 to TRBJ1-4; the D gene is possibly TRBD1 (6 bases). This CDR3 comprises 15 residues. V lost 0 bases and J 5 bases, leaving 11 bases between the germline ends. Germline V gene sequence: CDR1 SGHRS, CDR2 YFSETQ. CDR3 bases: TGCGCCAGCAGCTTGGAGCAGGGGAGAAATGAAAAACTGTTTTTT. Amino acids: CASSLEQGRNEKLFF.

The J gene is TRBJ1-2, the V gene TRBV15; 8 bases align to TRBD1. With 3 bases clipped from V and 5 bases from J, the junction kept 8 bases outside the gene matches. This CDR3 has 15 amino acids. CDR1 is LNHNV and CDR2 is YYDKDF in the germline V gene (reference sequence). CDR3 nucleotides: TGTGCCACCAGCAGGGAAAGGACAGGGAGTTATGGCTACACCTTC. The encoded protein is CATSRERTGSYGYTF.

This rearrangement joins TRBV7-2 to TRBJ2-3; TRBD2 agrees at 11 bases. Germline V gives CDR1 SGHTA, CDR2 FQGNSA. CDR3 length: 16 amino acids. V trimming: 5 bases; J trimming: 8 bases; junction bases outside the gene matches: 12. The CDR3 sequence: CASSLGLAGPGVTQYF. The DNA of the CDR3 is TGTGCCAGCAGCCTAGGACTAGCGGGTCCGGGGGTTACGCAGTATTTT.

The chain couples TRBV11-2 to TRBJ1-1, with TRBD1 as a possible D gene (5 bases). Germline CDR1 reads SGHAT; CDR2 reads FQNNGV. The CDR3 spans 15 residues. V lost 5 bases and J 4 bases, leaving 17 bases between the germline ends. The CDR3 region is CASSPLGGGVTEAFF. CDR3 DNA sequence: TGTGCCAGCAGCCCCTTGGGGGGGGGAGTCACTGAAGCTTTCTTT.

The chain recombines TRBV7-2 with TRBJ2-3; 7 bases are a match to TRBD1. The germline V gene has CDR1 SGHTA and CDR2 FQGNSA. Losses at the gene ends were 5 bases for V and 2 bases for J; bases not matched to a gene: 7. This CDR3 has 15 residues. CDR3 in DNA: TGTGCCAGCAGCCGTAACAGGGGAGTCACAGATACGCAGTATTTT. Its protein product is CASSRNRGVTDTQYF.

CDR3 nucleotides: TGTGCCAGCAGGCGGACAGGGGGCGTAAACTATGGCTACACCTTC. Its translation: CASRRTGGVNYGYTF. The rearrangement links TRBV6-6 to TRBJ1-2; 11 bases match TRBD1. Germline CDR1 and CDR2: MNHNY and SVGAGI (reference sequence). V lost 6 bases to trimming and J lost 2 bases; unmatched junction nucleotides: 5. The CDR3 runs 15 residues.

The CDR3 loop is CASRLGQYNSPLHF. The CDR3 nucleotides are TGTGCCAGCAGATTGGGACAGTATAATTCACCCCTCCACTTT. The chain combines TRBV25-1 with TRBJ1-6; 7 nucleotides line up with TRBD1. CDR1 and CDR2 (germline): MGHDK, SYGVNS. The CDR3 runs 14 residues. With 6 bases clipped from V and 4 bases from J, the junction kept 3 bases outside the gene matches. The whole variable domain, filled in from reference TRBV25-1 and TRBJ1-6, reads EADIYQTPRYLVIGTGKKITLECSQTMGHDKMYWYQQDPGMELHLIHYSYGVNSTEKGDLSSESTVSRIRTEHFPLTLESARPSHTSQYLCASRLGQYNSPLHFGNGTRLTVT.

The rearrangement joins TRBV4-3 to TRBJ2-2; possibly TRBD2 for D (6 bases). V was pared by 2 bases and J by 8 bases, with 15 bases between. Germline CDR1 LGHNA, CDR2 YSLEER. This CDR3 spans 15 amino acids. For the CDR3, the DNA is TGCGCCAGCAGCCAATTGGGGGGTGGGGCGGGGGAGCTGTTTTTT. Translating it yields CASSQLGGGAGELFF.

The V call is TRBV4-2, the J call TRBJ1-1; 7 bases are shared with TRBD1. This CDR3 has 15 residues. Germline loops: CDR1 LGHNA, CDR2 YNFKEQ. V trimming: 5 bases; J trimming: 0 bases; junction bases outside the gene matches: 6. The CDR3 loop reads CASSRTGQLNTEAFF. CDR3 bases: TGTGCCAGCAGCAGGACGGGACAGTTGAACACTGAAGCTTTCTTT.

This chain connects TRBV4-3 to TRBJ1-4; 10 nucleotides line up with TRBD1. The CDR3 length is 15 residues. Germline-derived CDR1 and CDR2 are LGHNA and YSLEER. Trimming removed 5 bases from V and 7 bases from J; junction bases left unmatched: 7. The DNA for the CDR3 is TGCGCCAGCAGCTCCGGGACAGGGGTGGGTGAAAAACTGTTTTTT. It encodes CASSSGTGVGEKLFF.

The chain employs TRBV5-1 and TRBJ2-3, with 8 nucleotides matching TRBD2. CDR3 length: 16 amino acids. Per the germline V gene, CDR1 is SGHRS and CDR2 is YFSETQ. V lost 3 bases and J lost 1; bases outside the gene matches: 7. In DNA, the CDR3 is TGCGCCAGCAGCTGGGCGGGACTAGGGGGCACAGATACGCAGTATTTT. Protein product: CASSWAGLGGTDTQYF.

The chain employs TRBV6-1 and TRBJ2-5; D might be TRBD2 (6 bases). Trimming removed 5 bases at V and 2 bases at J, with 12 bases between. This CDR3 region has 14 residues. Per germline, CDR1 MNHNS and CDR2 SASEGT. The CDR3 protein is CASSTTGTQETQYF. The CDR3 bases are TGTGCCAGCAGTACAACCGGGACTCAAGAGACCCAGTACTTC.